The 25 T cell receptor beta chains below were found in one sample sequenced in a study of response to subunit inactivated influenza vaccine. TCRdb redid the calling of the RT-PCR reads with MiXCR, one entry per CDR3 protein. Of about 620,000 distinct CDR3 sequences in the sample, around 11% were seen once. Another study also made use of these data, one on T cells expressing NK-cell markers. As that study records: For TCR beta, cDNA was produced by 5'RACE template switching with UMIs.

The source was PBMCs from blood, collected on the day of vaccination. Every receptor here comes from a man aged 45 to 65 who received an inactivated influenza vaccine.

The chain links TRBV12-3 or TRBV12-4 to TRBJ2-3, with unresolved D. The length of the CDR3 is 15 residues. The ends were cut back, 1 base at V and 1 base at J, with 9 bases in the middle. DNA of the CDR3: TGTGCCAGCAGTTTAGTACGGGCACGCACAGATACGCAGTATTTT. Protein sequence: CASSLVRARTDTQYF.

This clonotype occurred a few times. The V gene is TRBV5-1, the J gene TRBJ2-1, with 11 positions matching TRBD1. The CDR3 loop spans 15 amino acids. CDR1 SGHRS and CDR2 YFSETQ come from the germline V gene. The V and J ends lost 1 base and 6 bases, in that order; junction bases with no gene match: 3. CDR3 residues: CASSLQGTGGNEQFF. The CDR3 nucleotides read TGCGCCAGCAGCTTGCAGGGGACAGGGGGCAATGAGCAGTTCTTC.

This clonotype has ten or more counts. V is TRBV29-1 and J is TRBJ2-1; possibly TRBD2 for D (7 bases). V dropped 4 bases and J dropped 2 bases, with 12 bases sitting between them. This CDR3 comprises 14 residues. Germline CDR1 is SQVTM and CDR2 is ANQGSEA. CDR3 loop: CSVAGGLTYNEQFF. The CDR3 DNA is TGCAGCGTTGCGGGGGGCTTAACCTACAATGAGCAGTTCTTC.

The chain combines TRBV20-1 with TRBJ2-7; 9 bases agree with TRBD1. Germline V gene lookup returns CDR1 DFQATT and CDR2 SNEGSKA (reference sequence). The junction had 4 bases not matched to a gene; V was cut back by 3 bases and J by 4 bases. The CDR3 is 13 amino acids. This chain's CDR3 is CSASGTGFYEQYF. In nucleotides, the CDR3 is TGCAGTGCTAGCGGGACAGGGTTTTACGAGCAGTACTTC.

This clonotype was counted only a few times. The gene calls are TRBV12-3 or TRBV12-4 and TRBJ1-3; D ambiguous. The CDR3 covers 15 residues. V was pared by 4 bases and J by 0 bases, with 10 bases between. The CDR3: CASSSSGSSGNTIYF. The CDR3 DNA follows: TGTGCCAGCAGTTCCAGCGGGTCCTCTGGAAACACCATATATTTT.

V gene TRBV30 combines with J gene TRBJ2-7; no definite D call. In germline, CDR1 is GTSNPN, CDR2 SVGIG (reference sequence). Trimming stripped 5 bases from V and 3 bases from J, with 11 bases between. The CDR3 has 12 amino acids. CDR3 bases: TGTGCCTGGTCTCCGACCCTCTACGAGCAGTACTTC. Translated, it gives CAWSPTLYEQYF.

This clonotype was observed a handful of times. The rearrangement joins TRBV6-2 or TRBV6-3 to TRBJ2-7; TRBD2 agrees at 11 bases. After removal of 2 bases from V and 4 bases from J, the junction contained 7 bases not matched to a gene. The germline V gene encodes CDR1 MNHEY and CDR2 SVGEGT. This CDR3 spans 16 amino acids. The CDR3: CASSYDRLAGGYEQYF. The DNA of the CDR3 is TGTGCCAGCAGTTACGACCGGCTAGCGGGAGGTTACGAGCAGTACTTC.

The chain links TRBV28 to TRBJ2-7; 7 bases map to TRBD1. The CDR3 loop spans 14 amino acids. CDR1 is MDHEN, CDR2 SYDVKM, per germline. V lost 4 bases and J lost 3; bases outside the gene matches: 6. CDR3 region: CASSSGQKDYEQYF. CDR3 DNA: TGTGCCAGCAGTTCGGGACAGAAAGACTACGAGCAGTACTTC.

The chain joins TRBV18 to TRBJ2-1, with TRBD2 matching over 8 bases. V was pared by 6 bases and J by 6 bases, with 10 bases of the junction left unmatched. The CDR3 contains 15 residues. CDR1 is KGHSH, CDR2 LQKENI, per germline. The CDR3 region has the DNA TGTGCCAGCTCGTTACTAAGCGGGAGACCCAATGAGCAGTTCTTC. Translation: CASSLLSGRPNEQFF.

This clonotype was detected many times. The chain combines TRBV10-3 with TRBJ1-1; 8 bases are a match to TRBD1. Trimming took 11 bases from V and 8 from J; bases not matched to a gene: 13. The CDR3 loop spans 13 amino acids. Germline V gene data show CDR1 as ENHRY and CDR2 as SYGVKD. The CDR3 sequence: CAANRPGGFEAFF. The CDR3 region has the DNA TGTGCCGCTAACCGGCCAGGGGGCTTCGAAGCTTTCTTT.

The genes are TRBV3-1 and TRBJ2-5, with TRBD2 matching over 9 bases. CDR1 is LGHDT, CDR2 YNNKEL, per germline (reference sequence). The J segment lost 2 bases and the V segment lost 4 bases, leaving 8 bases of the junction unmatched. This CDR3 region has 16 residues. The chain's CDR3 is CASSPRRLAGQETQYF. The CDR3 nucleotides are TGTGCCAGCAGCCCTCGGAGGCTAGCGGGACAAGAGACCCAGTACTTC.

J is TRBJ2-3 and V is TRBV29-1, with 7 nucleotides matching TRBD2. The germline V gene has CDR1 SQVTM and CDR2 ANQGSEA. Trimming at V came to 0 bases and at J to 0 bases, leaving 12 bases not matched to a gene. This CDR3 has 18 residues. The CDR3 sequence: CSVEDPFTLAESTDTQYF. DNA of the CDR3: TGCAGCGTTGAAGACCCCTTTACGCTAGCGGAGAGCACAGATACGCAGTATTTT.

This clonotype was seen a handful of times. This chain connects TRBV3-1 to TRBJ2-7, with 7 bases matching TRBD2. The junction had 8 bases not matched to a gene; V was cut back by 2 bases and J by 4 bases. The CDR3 runs 15 residues. The germline V gene encodes CDR1 LGHDT and CDR2 YNNKEL (reference sequence). CDR3 nucleotide sequence: TGTGCCAGCAGCCAATCGGGATGGGGGGGGTACGAGCAGTACTTC. Its translation is CASSQSGWGGYEQYF.

In its sample, this clonotype was seen a few times. The rearrangement links TRBV10-2 to TRBJ2-7; 9 bases fit TRBD1. This CDR3 contains 14 residues. Germline CDR1 and CDR2: WSHSY and SAAADI. The V segment lost 6 bases and the J segment 6 bases; nucleotides outside the gene matches: 9. CDR3 DNA sequence: TGCGCCAGCAGACAACCGGGACAGGGATTCGAGCAGTACTTC. Its translation is CASRQPGQGFEQYF.

This clonotype was detected only a few times. The chain employs TRBV14 and TRBJ2-1; no reliable D call. This CDR3 is 12 amino acids long. The V gene's germline CDR1 is SGHDN and CDR2 FVKESK. V was pared by 2 bases and J by 11 bases, with 10 bases between. The CDR3 coding sequence is TGTGCCAGCAGCCAAACGGTCGTCAAGCAGTTCTTC. Protein sequence: CASSQTVVKQFF. Combining the CDR3 with reference TRBV14 and TRBJ2-1 gives the whole variable domain EAGVTQFPSHSVIEKGQTVTLRCDPISGHDNLYWYRRVMGKEIKFLLHFVKESKQDESGMPNNRFLAERTGGTYSTLKVQPAELEDSGVYFCASSQTVVKQFFGPGTRLTVL.

There are many counts of this clonotype. This chain links TRBV7-2 with TRBJ2-3, with a tentative D call TRBD2 (6 bases). This CDR3 has 15 amino acids. Germline V lookup: CDR1 SGHTA, CDR2 FQGNSA. Trimming took off 3 bases at V and 2 bases at J, with 12 bases between the two ends. CDR3 region: CASSFGGPPTDTQYF. As DNA, the CDR3 is TGTGCCAGCAGCTTCGGAGGGCCCCCCACAGATACGCAGTATTTT.

This clonotype was observed a handful of times. The rearrangement joins TRBV11-2 to TRBJ2-2; D is perhaps TRBD1 or TRBD2 (5 bases each). The CDR3 sequence is 16 residues long. Germline V lookup: CDR1 SGHAT, CDR2 FQNNGV. V shed 5 bases and J shed 8 bases, with 21 bases lying between them. CDR3 bases: TGTGCCAGCAGCCCCGGGGTTTCGGATGGACATGGGGAGCTGTTTTTT. The encoded protein is CASSPGVSDGHGELFF.

J is TRBJ2-1 and V is TRBV19; 10 bases are a match to TRBD2. The trim removed 4 bases at V and 2 bases at J, leaving 5 bases unmatched. Germline V lookup: CDR1 LNHDA, CDR2 SQIVND (reference sequence). This CDR3 comprises 16 residues. CDR3 DNA sequence: TGTGCCAGTAGTAGGACTAGCGGCGCGGCCTACAATGAGCAGTTCTTC. The encoded protein is CASSRTSGAAYNEQFF.

This clonotype was observed at least ten times. The chain links TRBV5-1 to TRBJ2-2; TRBD1 is a possible D gene (6 bases). CDR1 and CDR2 (germline): SGHRS, YFSETQ. The V end was cut by 4 bases, the J end by 4 bases, with 14 bases between. This CDR3 is 15 amino acids long. Written as DNA, the CDR3 is TGCGCCAGCAGCCTCCGGGACACTCGCACCGGGGAGCTGTTTTTT. Encoded protein: CASSLRDTRTGELFF.

This rearrangement joins TRBV6-2 or TRBV6-3 to TRBJ2-1, with 11 bases aligning to TRBD2. The germline CDR1 and CDR2 sequences are MNHEY and SVGEGT. With V trimmed by 5 bases and J by 1 base, 7 bases remained unmatched. This CDR3 spans 17 amino acids. The CDR3 sequence: CASSRSSGRSSYNEQFF. The CDR3 DNA reads as TGTGCCAGCAGTCGTTCTAGCGGGAGGAGTTCCTACAATGAGCAGTTCTTC.

At least ten counts were recorded for this clonotype. V gene TRBV19 combines with J gene TRBJ2-6; 9 bases fit TRBD1. This CDR3 is 16 amino acids long. J lost 0 bases, V lost 5 bases, and 2 bases had no gene match. Germline V gene data show CDR1 as LNHDA and CDR2 as SQIVND (reference sequence). The chain's CDR3 is CASSPGQGSGANVLTF. CDR3 in DNA: TGTGCCAGTAGTCCGGGACAGGGCTCTGGGGCCAACGTCCTGACTTTC.

The sample holds a few counts of this clonotype. The CDR3 spells CASRREARGNTEAFF. DNA of the CDR3: TGTGCCAGCAGGCGGGAGGCTCGAGGGAACACTGAAGCTTTCTTT. The J gene is TRBJ1-1, the V gene TRBV12-3 or TRBV12-4; D unclear. The CDR3 contains 15 residues. V lost 6 bases, J lost 1 base, and 15 bases lay in between.

This clonotype has just a few counts. The chain recombines TRBV28 with TRBJ2-5; no reliable D call. Germline V gene data show CDR1 as MDHEN and CDR2 as SYDVKM. Trimming removed 4 bases from V and 2 bases from J, with 17 bases in between. The CDR3 runs to 16 residues. The CDR3 sequence is CASSSRRKLGQETQYF. The CDR3 DNA reads TGTGCCAGCAGTTCCCGCCGGAAGCTTGGGCAAGAGACCCAGTACTTC.

The chain couples TRBV11-2 to TRBJ1-5, with D tentatively TRBD1 (5 bases). Germline assignment: CDR1 SGHAT and CDR2 FQNNGV. The CDR3 is made up of 15 amino acids. V lost 0 bases to trimming and J lost 3 bases, with 9 bases between them. As DNA, the CDR3 is TGTGCCAGCAGCTTAGATCAGGGAGCCAATCAGCCCCAGCATTTT. Amino acids: CASSLDQGANQPQHF.

The chain joins TRBV27 to TRBJ2-7; 7 bases align to TRBD1. J gave up 2 bases and V 3 bases, and 4 bases lay outside the gene matches. The CDR3 is 14 amino acids. Germline V gene sequence: CDR1 MNHEY, CDR2 SMNVEV (reference sequence). In DNA, the CDR3 is TGTGCCAGCAGTTTCTCCGGGACAGCCTACGAGCAGTACTTC. Protein sequence: CASSFSGTAYEQYF.